This record covers a single TCR beta chain. Its recognized antigen is unknown. No per-base quality is available; no much larger clone lies one base away. TCRbeta CDR3 regions were amplified from genomic DNA by means of the immunoSEQ Assay, a bias-controlled multiplex PCR. In the source study's methods: The number of nucleated cells in each sample was estimated from the amplification of reference gene primers within the assay. To quantify the absolute abundance of each unique TCRbeta CDR3 rearrangement, sequence reads were collapsed and filtered. Productive Simpson clonality was computed per sample as the square root of Simpson's diversity index over productive rearrangements. TCRdb took this table from immuneACCESS and kept in-frame rearrangements with V and J called. Such tables lack part of the clones; where checked against another copy, unresolved V genes explain under half of the gap, and the rest is unexplained. V, J and clone size are taken as reported in that table, and D and trimming were inferred from the DNA itself. For this sample there are fewer than 130,000 clones; about 75% appear just once. Roughly 17% of the sample goes to the ten largest clones.

These data are taken from a study of blood T cell repertoires in COVID-19 (dated by TCRdb to about 2020). At the level of the whole study: Samples from collaborators originated in the United States, Italy and Spain and spanned both the acute and convalescent phases of COVID-19. The prospective study material was composed of cDNA or gDNA derived from T cells, B-cell-depleted T cells, or PBMCs. Deeply sampled blood TCRbeta repertoires from subjects exposed to, actively infected with, or recovered from COVID-19 were included in the dataset. The repertoires were made available in a free public database intended to serve as a resource for research on the immune response to SARS-CoV-2. Samples came from the ongoing ImmuneRACE study (first 160 participants) plus 1,254 subjects from 6 global collaborators. Nearly every sample came with metadata listing a de-identified subject ID, COVID-19 status, age in years and sex. Where available, HLA class I and class II types were obtained from metadata supplied by the sample provider rather than from assay-based typing. Study-wide findings and limitations: The quantity of clinical and demographic metadata differed by source and by participant and was supplied without curation.

CDR1 and CDR2, per the germline V gene, are MNHNS and SASEGT. V and J are truncated by 1 base and 0 bases respectively, leaving an intervening sequence of 10 bases. From cysteine to phenylalanine, the CDR3 is 16 amino acids long. Only CDR3 DNA is held: 48 bases, read in frame from base 1. Collaborating institutions collected whole blood in K2EDTA tubes following their own protocols. Collaborator samples were shipped for TCRbeta analysis as frozen whole blood, isolated PBMCs, or DNA extracted from either sample type. The receptor's source is a woman over 75 with active or convalescent COVID-19. Recombination connected TRBV6-1 to TRBJ1-5, with TRBD1 perhaps the D gene, on 5 matching bases. Input material: peripheral blood. The DNA is TGTGCCAGCAGTGAAGAGACAGTCTATAGCAATCAGCCCCAGCATTTT. This translates into CASSEETVYSNQPQHF.